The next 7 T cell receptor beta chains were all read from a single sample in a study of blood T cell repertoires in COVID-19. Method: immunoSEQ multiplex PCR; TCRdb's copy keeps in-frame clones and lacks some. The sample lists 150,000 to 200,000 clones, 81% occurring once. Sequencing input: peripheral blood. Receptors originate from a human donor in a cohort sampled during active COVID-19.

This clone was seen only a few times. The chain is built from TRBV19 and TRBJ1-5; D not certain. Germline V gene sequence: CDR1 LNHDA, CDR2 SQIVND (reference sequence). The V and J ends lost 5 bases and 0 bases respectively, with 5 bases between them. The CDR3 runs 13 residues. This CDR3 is CASSQNSNQPQHF. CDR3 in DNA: TGTGCCAGTAGTCAAAATAGCAATCAGCCCCAGCATTTT.

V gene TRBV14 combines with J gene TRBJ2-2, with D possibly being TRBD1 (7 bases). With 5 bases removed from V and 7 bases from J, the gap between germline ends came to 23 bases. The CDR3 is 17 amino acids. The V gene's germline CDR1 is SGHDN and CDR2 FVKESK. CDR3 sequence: CASSAPPRRGLIGELFF. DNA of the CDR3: TGTGCCAGCAGCGCCCCGCCGCGGAGGGGGCTTATCGGGGAGCTGTTTTTT.

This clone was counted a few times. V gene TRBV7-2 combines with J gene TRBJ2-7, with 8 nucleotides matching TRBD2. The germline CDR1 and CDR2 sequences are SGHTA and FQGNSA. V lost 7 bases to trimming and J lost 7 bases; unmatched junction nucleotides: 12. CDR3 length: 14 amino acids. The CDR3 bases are TGTGCCAGCAAAATCGGGACTAGTTCCTTGGAGCAGTACTTC. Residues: CASKIGTSSLEQYF.

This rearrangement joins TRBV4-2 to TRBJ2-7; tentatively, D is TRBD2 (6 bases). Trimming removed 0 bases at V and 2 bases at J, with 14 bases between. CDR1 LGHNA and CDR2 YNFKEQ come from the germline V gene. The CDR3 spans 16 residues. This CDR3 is CASSQEGGREAYEQYF. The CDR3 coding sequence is TGTGCCAGCAGCCAAGAAGGAGGCAGGGAGGCCTACGAGCAGTACTTC.

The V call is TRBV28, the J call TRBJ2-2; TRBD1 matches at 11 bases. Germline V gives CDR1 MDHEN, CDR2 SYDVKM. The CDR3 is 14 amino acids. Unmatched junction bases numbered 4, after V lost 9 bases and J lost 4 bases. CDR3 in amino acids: CASSGTGGTGELFF. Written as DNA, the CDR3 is TGTGCCAGTTCCGGGACAGGGGGCACCGGGGAGCTGTTTTTT.

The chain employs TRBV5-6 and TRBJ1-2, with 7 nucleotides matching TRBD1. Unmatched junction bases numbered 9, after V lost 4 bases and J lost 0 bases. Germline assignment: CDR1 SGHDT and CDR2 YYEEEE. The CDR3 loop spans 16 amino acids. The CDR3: CASSPARQGTNYGYTF. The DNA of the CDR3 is TGTGCCAGCAGCCCCGCACGACAGGGAACTAACTATGGCTACACCTTC.

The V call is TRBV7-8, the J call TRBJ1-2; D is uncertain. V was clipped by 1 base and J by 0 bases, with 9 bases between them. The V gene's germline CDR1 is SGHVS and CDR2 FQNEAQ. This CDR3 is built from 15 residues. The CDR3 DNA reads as TGTGCCAGCAGCTTAGAAGGAGGTACTAACTATGGCTACACCTTC. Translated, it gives CASSLEGGTNYGYTF.